This T cell receptor beta chain was recovered during a study of OX40 agonist ivuxolimab in advanced cancers. For the study at large: Among those enrolled, mean age was about 62 years (range roughly 23 to 85) and over 70% were male. About 40% of patients had received prior checkpoint inhibitor therapy. Among those treated, three patients had partial responses, one with hepatocellular carcinoma and two with cutaneous melanoma.

Trimming pared 3 bases from V and 8 bases from J, leaving 9 bases between. Germline CDR1 SGDLS, CDR2 YYNGEE. The CDR3 length is 12 residues. As concerns this clone: Its antigen is currently unknown.

Sequencing used immunoSEQ multiplex PCR; TCRdb keeps in-frame clones, though not all of them. Of some 47,000 clones listed, 80% are singletons. The study, taken as a whole, reports: No antigen was identified for the clonally expanded peripheral T cells.

This TCR derives from an adult with an advanced solid tumor such as melanoma, head and neck, liver or kidney cancer. Sequencing used CD4+ or CD8+ T cells sorted from blood, obtained in a trial of the OX40 agonist ivuxolimab. The genes are TRBV9 and TRBJ2-1, with D uncertain. CDR3 amino acids: CASSAEGHEQFF. CDR3 DNA sequence: TGTGCCAGCAGCGCAGAAGGCCATGAGCAGTTCTTC.